This is a list of T cell receptor beta chains from one sample in a study of control samples from healthy donors and cancer patients. Clones were sequenced by immunoSEQ multiplex PCR, and TCRdb holds only the in-frame ones, with some missing. This sample has 100,000 to 150,000 clones, with around nine tenths found just once. The source material was PBMCs. The receptors were sampled from a man aged 50 to 59 with head and neck cancer. CDR3s include the opening cysteine and the closing phenylalanine or tryptophan. Fields, in order: J gene, V gene, clone size, D gene, CDR3 protein, CDR3 DNA. A D gene is named only where the DNA matches it firmly. Expanded clones are given a class, and other clones once, few, many or no size at all.

J: TRBJ2-2; V: TRBV4-1; size: .; D: .; CDR3: CASSHPLRTGELFF; DNA: TGCGCCAGCAGCCACCCACTTAGAACCGGGGAGCTGTTTTTT
J: TRBJ2-1; V: TRBV28; size: .; D: .; CDR3: CASSLYQEQFF; DNA: TGTGCCAGCAGTTTATATCAGGAGCAGTTCTTC
J: TRBJ1-2; V: TRBV7-9; size: .; D: .; CDR3: CASSLGAQGENYGYTF; DNA: TGTGCCAGCAGCTTAGGAGCACAGGGTGAAAACTATGGCTACACCTTC
J: TRBJ1-3; V: TRBV7-9; size: .; D: .; CDR3: CASSFPRSGNTIYF; DNA: TGTGCCAGCAGCTTTCCCCGCTCTGGAAACACCATATATTTT
J: TRBJ1-6; V: TRBV10-3; size: .; D: TRBD1; CDR3: CAISSDRGSSPLHF; DNA: TGTGCCATCAGTTCGGACAGGGGTAGCTCACCCCTCCACTTT
J: TRBJ2-7; V: TRBV27; size: .; D: TRBD2; CDR3: CASSPGASGGYEQYF; DNA: TGTGCCAGCAGTCCTGGGGCTAGCGGGGGCTACGAGCAGTACTTC
J: TRBJ2-7; V: TRBV24-1; size: .; D: TRBD1; CDR3: CATSPGQSYEQYF; DNA: TGTGCCACCAGTCCGGGACAGAGCTACGAGCAGTACTTC
J: TRBJ2-7; V: TRBV27; size: .; D: .; CDR3: CASSLSEGRAHEQYF; DNA: TGTGCCAGCAGTTTATCGGAGGGCAGGGCGCACGAGCAGTACTTC
J: TRBJ2-7; V: TRBV3-1/TRBV3-2; size: .; D: .; CDR3: CASRLSNTYEQYF; DNA: TGTGCCAGCAGGCTCTCCAATACGTACGAGCAGTACTTC
J: TRBJ1-2; V: TRBV10-3; size: .; D: .; CDR3: CAIRTGLANYGYTF; DNA: TGTGCCATCAGAACAGGGTTAGCTAACTATGGCTACACCTTC
J: TRBJ2-7; V: TRBV3-1/TRBV3-2; size: .; D: TRBD1; CDR3: CASSQIQGANEQYF; DNA: TGTGCCAGCAGCCAGATACAGGGGGCCAACGAGCAGTACTTC
J: TRBJ2-3; V: TRBV24-1; size: .; D: .; CDR3: CATSDSTRDAGDTQYF; DNA: TGTGCCACCAGTGATTCCACCAGGGACGCCGGGGATACGCAGTATTTT
J: TRBJ2-7; V: TRBV18; size: .; D: .; CDR3: CASSPRGGLVAYEQYF; DNA: TGTGCCAGCTCACCACGGGGGGGCCTAGTCGCCTACGAGCAGTACTTC
J: TRBJ1-2; V: TRBV9; size: .; D: .; CDR3: CASTRTGRDGYTF; DNA: TGTGCCAGCACCAGAACGGGACGGGATGGCTACACCTTC
J: TRBJ2-3; V: TRBV30; size: once; D: TRBD2; CDR3: CAWGLGYSGGADTQYF; DNA: TGTGCCTGGGGATTGGGATATAGCGGGGGGGCAGATACGCAGTATTTT
J: TRBJ2-5; V: TRBV2; size: .; D: .; CDR3: CASGGHETQYF; DNA: TGTGCCAGTGGGGGACATGAGACCCAGTACTTC
J: TRBJ2-6; V: TRBV28; size: .; D: .; CDR3: CASSSSHSGANVLTF; DNA: TGTGCCAGCAGTTCCAGCCACTCTGGGGCCAACGTCCTGACTTTC
J: TRBJ2-7; V: TRBV5-5; size: .; D: .; CDR3: CASSLRLPPGEQYF; DNA: TGTGCCAGCAGCTTGCGGCTACCGCCGGGAGAGCAGTACTTC
J: TRBJ2-7; V: TRBV3-1/TRBV3-2; size: .; D: TRBD2; CDR3: CASSHPTSGKIGEQYF; DNA: TGTGCCAGCAGCCACCCAACTAGCGGGAAAATTGGCGAGCAGTACTTC
J: TRBJ2-7; V: TRBV29-1; size: .; D: .; CDR3: CSASLVRSGYEQYF; DNA: TGCAGCGCCTCCCTCGTAAGAAGCGGGTACGAGCAGTACTTC
J: TRBJ2-2; V: TRBV27; size: once; D: .; CDR3: CASSLSGGRELFF; DNA: TGTGCCAGCAGTTTATCTGGGGGTAGGGAGCTGTTTTTT
J: TRBJ2-7; V: TRBV29-1; size: .; D: TRBD1; CDR3: CSVDLSGAGGYEQYF; DNA: TGCAGCGTTGACCTCTCCGGGGCAGGGGGCTACGAGCAGTACTTC
J: TRBJ1-1; V: TRBV15; size: .; D: .; CDR3: CATSSPGNTEAFF; DNA: TGTGCCACCAGCAGCCCCGGAAACACTGAAGCTTTCTTT
J: TRBJ1-3; V: TRBV5-1; size: .; D: .; CDR3: CASTERGASGNTIYF; DNA: TGCGCCAGCACAGAGAGGGGGGCGTCTGGAAACACCATATATTTT
J: TRBJ1-2; V: TRBV28; size: .; D: .; CDR3: CASSEQRVGGYTF; DNA: TGTGCCAGCAGTGAGCAACGGGTGGGGGGCTACACCTTC
J: TRBJ2-3; V: TRBV4-1; size: .; D: .; CDR3: CASSQVRGGDTDTQYF; DNA: TGCGCCAGCAGCCAAGTTCGAGGGGGGGACACAGATACGCAGTATTTT
J: TRBJ2-1; V: TRBV7-6; size: .; D: TRBD2; CDR3: CASSPGLAGGQGNEQFF; DNA: TGTGCCAGCAGCCCGGGACTAGCGGGGGGGCAAGGCAATGAGCAGTTCTTC
J: TRBJ2-7; V: TRBV29-1; size: .; D: TRBD2; CDR3: CSVGGLVQHEQYF; DNA: TGCAGCGTGGGGGGACTAGTTCAACACGAGCAGTACTTC
J: TRBJ2-7; V: TRBV21-1; size: few; D: .; CDR3: CASPSDAHHCEQYF; DNA: TGTGCCAGCCCTTCCGATGCGCATCACTGCGAGCAGTACTTC
J: TRBJ2-2; V: TRBV10-3; size: once; D: .; CDR3: CAISERREHTGELFF; DNA: TGTGCCATCAGTGAGAGACGGGAGCACACCGGGGAGCTGTTTTTT
J: TRBJ1-1; V: TRBV15; size: .; D: .; CDR3: CATSRDLGSNTEAFF; DNA: TGTGCCACCAGCAGAGATTTGGGGTCAAACACTGAAGCTTTCTTT
J: TRBJ2-7; V: TRBV11-2; size: .; D: TRBD1; CDR3: CASSSWTGFYEQYF; DNA: TGTGCCAGCAGCTCCTGGACAGGGTTTTACGAGCAGTACTTC
J: TRBJ1-3; V: TRBV18; size: .; D: TRBD1; CDR3: CASSWTGDGNTIYF; DNA: TGTGCCAGCTCATGGACAGGGGATGGAAACACCATATATTTT
J: TRBJ1-3; V: TRBV18; size: .; D: .; CDR3: CASSPSRADSTIYF; DNA: TGTGCCAGCTCACCATCAAGGGCTGACAGCACCATATATTTT
J: TRBJ2-1; V: TRBV7-9; size: .; D: .; CDR3: CASSFRRSSYNEQFF; DNA: TGTGCCAGCAGCTTTAGACGAAGCTCCTACAATGAGCAGTTCTTC
J: TRBJ1-3; V: TRBV28; size: .; D: .; CDR3: CASSLLTASGNTIYF; DNA: TGTGCCAGCAGTTTACTCACGGCCTCTGGAAACACCATATATTTT
J: TRBJ2-7; V: TRBV19; size: .; D: .; CDR3: CASSMGQEQYF; DNA: TGTGCCAGTAGTATGGGTCAGGAGCAGTACTTC
J: TRBJ2-3; V: TRBV7-6; size: .; D: TRBD2; CDR3: CASSLFSGYTDTQYF; DNA: TGTGCCAGCAGCTTATTTAGCGGGTACACAGATACGCAGTATTTT
J: TRBJ2-1; V: TRBV29-1; size: .; D: TRBD2; CDR3: CSVAGTSGYNEQFF; DNA: TGCAGCGTTGCCGGGACTAGCGGGTACAATGAGCAGTTCTTC
J: TRBJ2-3; V: TRBV18; size: .; D: TRBD2; CDR3: CASSSISGTRGTDTQYF; DNA: TGTGCCAGCTCATCCATATCCGGGACTAGAGGTACAGATACGCAGTATTTT
J: TRBJ2-2; V: TRBV29-1; size: .; D: TRBD1; CDR3: CSAQDRANTGELFF; DNA: TGCAGCGCGCAAGACAGGGCGAACACCGGGGAGCTGTTTTTT
J: TRBJ2-6; V: TRBV28; size: .; D: .; CDR3: CASSLIQGTSGANVLTF; DNA: TGTGCCAGCAGTCTAATACAGGGAACCTCTGGGGCCAACGTCCTGACTTTC
J: TRBJ2-4; V: TRBV18; size: .; D: .; CDR3: CASSLLRGENIQYF; DNA: TGTGCCAGCTCACTTTTACGGGGTGAAAACATTCAGTACTTC
J: TRBJ2-5; V: TRBV28; size: .; D: .; CDR3: CASSLRDGQETQYF; DNA: TGTGCCAGCAGTTTGAGGGACGGCCAAGAGACCCAGTACTTC
J: TRBJ2-7; V: TRBV18; size: .; D: TRBD2; CDR3: CASSPPGLGSYEQYF; DNA: TGTGCCAGCTCACCACCGGGACTAGGTTCCTACGAGCAGTACTTC